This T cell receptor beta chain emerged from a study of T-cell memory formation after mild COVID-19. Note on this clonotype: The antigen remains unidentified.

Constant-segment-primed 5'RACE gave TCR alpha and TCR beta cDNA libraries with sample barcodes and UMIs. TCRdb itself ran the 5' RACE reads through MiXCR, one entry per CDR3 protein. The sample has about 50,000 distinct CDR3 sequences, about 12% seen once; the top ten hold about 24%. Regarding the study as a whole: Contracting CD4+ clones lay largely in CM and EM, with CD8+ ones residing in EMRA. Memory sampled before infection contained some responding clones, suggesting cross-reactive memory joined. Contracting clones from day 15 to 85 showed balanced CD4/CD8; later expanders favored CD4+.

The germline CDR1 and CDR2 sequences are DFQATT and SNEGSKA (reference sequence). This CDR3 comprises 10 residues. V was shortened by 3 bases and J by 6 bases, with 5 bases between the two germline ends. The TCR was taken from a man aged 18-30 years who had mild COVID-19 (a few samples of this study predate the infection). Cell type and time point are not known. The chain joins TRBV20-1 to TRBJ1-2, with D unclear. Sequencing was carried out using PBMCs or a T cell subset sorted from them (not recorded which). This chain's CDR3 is CSASHDGYTF. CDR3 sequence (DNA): TGCAGTGCTAGTCACGATGGCTACACCTTC.